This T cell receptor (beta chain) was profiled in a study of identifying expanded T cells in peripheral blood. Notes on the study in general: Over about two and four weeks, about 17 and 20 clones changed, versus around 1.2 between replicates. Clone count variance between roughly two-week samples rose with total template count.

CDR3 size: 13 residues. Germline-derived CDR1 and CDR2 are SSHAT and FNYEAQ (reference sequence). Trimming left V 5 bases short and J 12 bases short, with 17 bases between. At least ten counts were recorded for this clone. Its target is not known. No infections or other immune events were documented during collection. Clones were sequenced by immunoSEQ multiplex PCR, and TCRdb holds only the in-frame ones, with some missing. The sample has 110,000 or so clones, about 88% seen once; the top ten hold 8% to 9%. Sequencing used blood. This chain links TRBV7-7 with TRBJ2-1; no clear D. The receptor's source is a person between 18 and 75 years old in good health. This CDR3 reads CASSPTYVAGQFF. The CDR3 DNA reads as TGTGCCAGCAGCCCGACCTATGTAGCAGGGCAGTTCTTC.